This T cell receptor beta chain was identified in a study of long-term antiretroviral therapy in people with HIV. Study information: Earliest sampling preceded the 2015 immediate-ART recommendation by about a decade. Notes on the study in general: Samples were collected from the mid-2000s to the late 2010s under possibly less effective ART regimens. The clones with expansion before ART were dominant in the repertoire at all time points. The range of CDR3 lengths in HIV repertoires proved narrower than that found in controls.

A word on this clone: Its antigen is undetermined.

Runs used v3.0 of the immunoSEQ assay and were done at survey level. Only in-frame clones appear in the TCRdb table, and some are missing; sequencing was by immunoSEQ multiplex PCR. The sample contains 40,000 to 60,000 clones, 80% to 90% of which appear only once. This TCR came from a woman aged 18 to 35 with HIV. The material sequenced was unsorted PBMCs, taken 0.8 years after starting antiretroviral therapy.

CDR3 sequence reads: CASSLTGTVSYEQYF. The CDR3 DNA is TGTGCCAGCAGCCTTACCGGGACAGTCTCCTACGAGCAGTACTTC. The rearrangement joins TRBV7-2 to TRBJ2-7, with TRBD1 matching 7 bases. The germline gives CDR1 SGHTA, CDR2 FQGNSA. This CDR3 has 15 residues. V dropped 5 bases and J dropped 0; count of bases not matched to a gene: 7.